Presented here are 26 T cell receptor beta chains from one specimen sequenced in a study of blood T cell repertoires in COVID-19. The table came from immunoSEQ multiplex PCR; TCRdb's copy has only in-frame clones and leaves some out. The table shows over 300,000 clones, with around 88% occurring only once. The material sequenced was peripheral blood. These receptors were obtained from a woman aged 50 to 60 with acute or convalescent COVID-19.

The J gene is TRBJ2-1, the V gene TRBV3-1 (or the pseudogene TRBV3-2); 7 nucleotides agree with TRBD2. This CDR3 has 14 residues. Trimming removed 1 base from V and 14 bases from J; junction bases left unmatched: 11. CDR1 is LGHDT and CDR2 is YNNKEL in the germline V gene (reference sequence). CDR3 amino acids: CASSQAHNRGEEFF. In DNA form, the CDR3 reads TGTGCCAGCAGCCAAGCTCATAATCGGGGGGAGGAGTTCTTC.

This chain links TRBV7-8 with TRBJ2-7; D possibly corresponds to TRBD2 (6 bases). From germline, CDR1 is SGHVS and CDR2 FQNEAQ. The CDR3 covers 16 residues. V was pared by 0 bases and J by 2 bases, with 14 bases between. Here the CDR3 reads CASSLARLANPYEQYF. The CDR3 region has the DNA TGTGCCAGCAGCTTAGCTCGCCTAGCGAACCCCTACGAGCAGTACTTC.

CDR3 in DNA: TGTGCCTCTAGCGGGGTGAGGGGCACAGATACGCAGTATTTT. Protein sequence: CASSGVRGTDTQYF. The chain recombines TRBV27 with TRBJ2-3; the match to TRBD2 covers 9 bases. The CDR3 length is 14 residues. Germline-derived CDR1 and CDR2 are MNHEY and SMNVEV (reference sequence). V lost 11 bases to trimming and J lost 1 base; unmatched junction nucleotides: 7.

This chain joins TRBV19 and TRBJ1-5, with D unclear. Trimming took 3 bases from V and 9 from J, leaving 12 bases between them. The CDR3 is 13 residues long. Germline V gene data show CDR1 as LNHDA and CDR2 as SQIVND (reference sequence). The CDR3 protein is CASSIGGSPPQHF. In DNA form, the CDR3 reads TGTGCCAGTAGTATTGGAGGGTCGCCGCCCCAGCATTTT. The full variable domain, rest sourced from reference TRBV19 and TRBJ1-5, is DGGITQSPKYLFRKEGQNVTLSCEQNLNHDAMYWYRQDPGQGLRLIYYSQIVNDFQKGDIAEGYSVSREKKESFPLTVTSAQKNPTAFYLCASSIGGSPPQHFGDGTRLSIL.

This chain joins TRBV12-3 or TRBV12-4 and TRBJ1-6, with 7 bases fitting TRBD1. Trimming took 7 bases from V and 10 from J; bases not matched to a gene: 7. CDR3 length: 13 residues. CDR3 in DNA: TGTGCCAGCACCCTCGACAGGGCATCACCCCTCCACTTT. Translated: CASTLDRASPLHF.

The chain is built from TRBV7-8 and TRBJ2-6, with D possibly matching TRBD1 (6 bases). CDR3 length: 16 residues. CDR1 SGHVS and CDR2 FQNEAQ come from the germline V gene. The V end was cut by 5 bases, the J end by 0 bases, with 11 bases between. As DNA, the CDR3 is TGTGCCAGCAGCCCAAGGACAGCCTCTGGGGCCAACGTCCTGACTTTC. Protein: CASSPRTASGANVLTF.

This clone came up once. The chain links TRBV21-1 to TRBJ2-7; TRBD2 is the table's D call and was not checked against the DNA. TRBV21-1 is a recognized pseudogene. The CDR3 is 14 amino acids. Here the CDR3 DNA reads TGTGCCAGCAGCACCGGGAAGGAAGCCTACGAGCAGTACTTC. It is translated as CASSTGKEAYEQYF.

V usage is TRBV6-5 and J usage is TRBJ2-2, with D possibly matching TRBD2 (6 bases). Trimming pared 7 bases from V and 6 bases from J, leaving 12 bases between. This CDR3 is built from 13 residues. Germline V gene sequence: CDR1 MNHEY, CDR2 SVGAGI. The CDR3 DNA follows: TGTGCCAGCACCCAGACTAGTGCCGGGGAGCTGTTTTTT. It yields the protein CASTQTSAGELFF.

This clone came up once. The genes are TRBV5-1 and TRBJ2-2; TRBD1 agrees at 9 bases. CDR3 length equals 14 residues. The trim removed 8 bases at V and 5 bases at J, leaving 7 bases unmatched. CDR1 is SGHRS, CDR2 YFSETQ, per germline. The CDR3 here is CASDSGTGTGELFF. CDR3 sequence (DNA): TGCGCCAGTGATTCCGGGACAGGGACCGGGGAGCTGTTTTTT.

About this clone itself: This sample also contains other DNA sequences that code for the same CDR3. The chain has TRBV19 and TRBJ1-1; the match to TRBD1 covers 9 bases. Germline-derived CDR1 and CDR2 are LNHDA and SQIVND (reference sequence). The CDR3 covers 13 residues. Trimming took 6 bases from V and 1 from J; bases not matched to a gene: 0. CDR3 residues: CASRGQGNTEAFF. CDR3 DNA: TGTGCCAGTAGGGGACAGGGGAACACTGAAGCTTTCTTT.

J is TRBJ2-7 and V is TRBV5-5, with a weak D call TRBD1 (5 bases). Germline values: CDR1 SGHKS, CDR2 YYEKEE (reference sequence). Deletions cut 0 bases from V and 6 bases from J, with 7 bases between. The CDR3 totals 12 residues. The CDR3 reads CASSLVRGEQYF. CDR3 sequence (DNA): TGTGCCAGCAGCTTGGTTAGGGGCGAGCAGTACTTC.

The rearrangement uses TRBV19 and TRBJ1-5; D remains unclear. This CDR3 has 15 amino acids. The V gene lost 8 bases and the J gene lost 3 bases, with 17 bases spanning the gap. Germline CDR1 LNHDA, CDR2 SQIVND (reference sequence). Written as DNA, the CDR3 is TGTGCCAGTCAGAGTCAGGTGAACCTCAATCAGCCCCAGCATTTT. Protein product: CASQSQVNLNQPQHF.

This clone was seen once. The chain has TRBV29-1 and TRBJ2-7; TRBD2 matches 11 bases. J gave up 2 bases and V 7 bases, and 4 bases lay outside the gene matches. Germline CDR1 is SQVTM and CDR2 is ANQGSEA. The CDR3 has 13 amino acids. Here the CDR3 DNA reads TGCAGCGGCCGACTAGCGGGAACCTACGAGCAGTACTTC. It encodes CSGRLAGTYEQYF.

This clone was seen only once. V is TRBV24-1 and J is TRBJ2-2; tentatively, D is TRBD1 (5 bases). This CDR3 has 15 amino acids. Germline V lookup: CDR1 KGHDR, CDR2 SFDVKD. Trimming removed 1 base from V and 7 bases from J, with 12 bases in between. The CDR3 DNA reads TGTGCCACCAGTGATTTTCAGGGCTTGAGCGGGGAGCTGTTTTTT. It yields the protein CATSDFQGLSGELFF.

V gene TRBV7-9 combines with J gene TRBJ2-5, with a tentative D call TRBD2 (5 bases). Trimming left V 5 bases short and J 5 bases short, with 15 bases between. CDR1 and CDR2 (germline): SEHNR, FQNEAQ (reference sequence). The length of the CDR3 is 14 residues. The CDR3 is CASSLGLISETQYF. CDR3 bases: TGTGCCAGCAGCCTCGGACTTATCTCGGAGACCCAGTACTTC.

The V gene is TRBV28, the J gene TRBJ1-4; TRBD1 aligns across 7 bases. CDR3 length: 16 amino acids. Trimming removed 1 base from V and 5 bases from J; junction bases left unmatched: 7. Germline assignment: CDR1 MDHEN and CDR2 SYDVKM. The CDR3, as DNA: TGTGCCAGCAGTTTATACCCGACAGGGAAAAATGAAAAACTGTTTTTT. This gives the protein CASSLYPTGKNEKLFF.

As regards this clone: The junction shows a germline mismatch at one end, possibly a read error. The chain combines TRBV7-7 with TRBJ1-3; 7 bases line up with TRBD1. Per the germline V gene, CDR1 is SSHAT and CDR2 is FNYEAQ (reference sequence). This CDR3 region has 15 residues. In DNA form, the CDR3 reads TGTGCTAGCAGCTCCAACAGGGGTTCAGGAAACACCATATATTTT. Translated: CASSSNRGSGNTIYF.

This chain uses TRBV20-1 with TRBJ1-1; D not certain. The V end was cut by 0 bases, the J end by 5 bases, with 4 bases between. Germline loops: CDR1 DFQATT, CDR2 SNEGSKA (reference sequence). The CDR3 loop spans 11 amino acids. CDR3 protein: CSARDMTEAFF. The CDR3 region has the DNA TGCAGTGCTAGAGATATGACTGAAGCTTTCTTT.

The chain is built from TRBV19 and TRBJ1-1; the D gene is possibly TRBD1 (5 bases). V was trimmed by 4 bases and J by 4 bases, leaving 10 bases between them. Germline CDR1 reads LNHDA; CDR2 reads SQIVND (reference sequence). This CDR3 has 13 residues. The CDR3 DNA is TGTGCCAGTAGTAGGCGGGACTCCACTGAAGCTTTCTTT. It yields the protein CASSRRDSTEAFF.

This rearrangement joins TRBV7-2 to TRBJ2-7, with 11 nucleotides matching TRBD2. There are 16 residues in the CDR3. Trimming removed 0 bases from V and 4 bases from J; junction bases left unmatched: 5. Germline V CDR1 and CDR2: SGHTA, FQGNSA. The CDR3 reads CASSLAPGLAVYEQYF. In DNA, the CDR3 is TGTGCCAGCAGCTTAGCGCCGGGACTAGCGGTATACGAGCAGTACTTC.

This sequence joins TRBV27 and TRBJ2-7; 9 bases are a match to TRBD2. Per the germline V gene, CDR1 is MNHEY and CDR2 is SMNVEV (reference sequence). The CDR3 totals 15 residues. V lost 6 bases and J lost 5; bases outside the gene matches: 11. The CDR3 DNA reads TGTGCCAGCAGATCAGGACTAGCGAGAGGGAACGAGCAGTACTTC. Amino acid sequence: CASRSGLARGNEQYF.

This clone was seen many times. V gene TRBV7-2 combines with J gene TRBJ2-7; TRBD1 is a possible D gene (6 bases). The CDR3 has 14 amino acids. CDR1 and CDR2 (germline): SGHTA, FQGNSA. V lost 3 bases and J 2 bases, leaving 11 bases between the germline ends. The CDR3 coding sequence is TGTGCCAGCAGCTTGACAGGAAGAACCTACGAGCAGTACTTC. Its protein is CASSLTGRTYEQYF.

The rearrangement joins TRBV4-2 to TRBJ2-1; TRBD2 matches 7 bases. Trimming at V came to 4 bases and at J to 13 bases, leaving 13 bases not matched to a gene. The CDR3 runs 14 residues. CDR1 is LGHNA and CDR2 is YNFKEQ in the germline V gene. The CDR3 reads CASSLNSLAGDQFF. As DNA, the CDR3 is TGTGCCAGCAGCCTCAACTCATTGGCGGGAGATCAGTTCTTC.

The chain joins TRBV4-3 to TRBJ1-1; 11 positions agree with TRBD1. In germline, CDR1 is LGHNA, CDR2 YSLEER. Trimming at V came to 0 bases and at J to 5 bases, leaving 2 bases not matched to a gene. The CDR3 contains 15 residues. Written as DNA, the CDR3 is TGCGCCAGCAGCCAAGAGGACAGGGGGCGGACTGAAGCTTTCTTT. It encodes CASSQEDRGRTEAFF.

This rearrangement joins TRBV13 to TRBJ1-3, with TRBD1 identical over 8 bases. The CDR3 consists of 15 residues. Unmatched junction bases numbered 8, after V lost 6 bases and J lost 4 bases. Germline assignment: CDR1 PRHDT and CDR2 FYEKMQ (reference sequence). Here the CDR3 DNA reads TGTGCCAGCAGTCGCCCAGGGGGCGCGGGAAACACCATATATTTT. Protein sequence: CASSRPGGAGNTIYF.

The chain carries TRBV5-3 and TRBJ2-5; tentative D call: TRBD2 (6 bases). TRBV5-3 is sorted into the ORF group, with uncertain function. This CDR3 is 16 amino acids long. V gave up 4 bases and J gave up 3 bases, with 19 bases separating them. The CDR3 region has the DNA TGTGCCAGAAGCCCTCGGAAAGGCAGGGAGGAAGAGACCCAGTACTTC. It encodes CARSPRKGREEETQYF.